A single sample is the source of the 10 T cell receptor beta chains below, sequenced in a study of shared clonotypes between healthy human individuals (TCRdb year 2020). For the CD8 naive samples, CD45RO-negative cells were positively selected for CCR7, yielding a CD45RA+CCR7+ population from which TemRA cells were excluded. The library relied on the immunoSEQ multiplex PCR assay. TCRdb mirrors the immuneACCESS table, restricted to in-frame sequences. Some clones are absent from its copies; in checked studies, under half trace to an unresolved V gene, and the reason for the others is unknown. Counted in this sample were roughly 2,000,000 clones; about 95% of them appeared once. The ten most abundant clones make up 0.9% to 1.5% of the sample. Sequencing used naive CD8+ T cells sorted from blood. This specimen's cell subset or site label, per the study, means: CD45RA+CCR7+. Receptor source: a man aged 18 to 30 in good health.

The chain is built from TRBV6-5 and TRBJ2-2, with TRBD1 matching 10 bases. Germline loops: CDR1 MNHEY, CDR2 SVGAGI. Losses at the gene ends were 6 bases for V and 7 bases for J; bases not matched to a gene: 8. This CDR3 comprises 15 residues. CDR3 loop: CASRVSGQGVGELFF. Written as DNA, the CDR3 is TGTGCCAGCAGGGTCTCCGGACAGGGGGTCGGGGAGCTGTTTTTT.

The chain's CDR3 is CAWSKTEPHFGYEQYF. The CDR3 bases are TGTGCCTGGAGTAAAACTGAACCCCATTTCGGGTACGAGCAGTACTTC. V usage is TRBV30 and J usage is TRBJ2-7; D gene ambiguous. V was cut by 2 bases and J by 4 bases, with 21 bases left in between. The CDR3 contains 16 residues. Germline V CDR1 and CDR2: GTSNPN, SVGIG (reference sequence). Together with reference TRBV30 and TRBJ2-7, the CDR3 gives the full variable domain: SQTIHQWPATLVQPVGSPLSLECTVEGTSNPNLYWYRQAAGRGLQLLFYSVGIGQISSEVPQNLSASRPQDRQFILSSKKLLLSDSGFYLCAWSKTEPHFGYEQYFGPGTRLTVT.

This clone has only a few counts. At the DNA level, this CDR3 is encoded by other sequences in the same sample as well. The rearrangement uses TRBV7-9 and TRBJ2-7; weak D call: TRBD2 (6 bases). V dropped 5 bases and J dropped 4 bases, with 9 bases sitting between them. The V gene's germline CDR1 is SEHNR and CDR2 FQNEAQ (reference sequence). The CDR3 has 12 residues. In DNA, the CDR3 is TGTGCCAGCAGCCCCGGGGGATACGAGCAGTACTTC. Translated, it gives CASSPGGYEQYF.

This clone was seen a few times. The sample contains more than one DNA sequence encoding this CDR3. The V and J genes are TRBV5-1 and TRBJ2-7; D call uncertain. This CDR3 is built from 14 residues. Germline V lookup: CDR1 SGHRS, CDR2 YFSETQ. V lost 1 base and J lost 0, with 8 bases in between. This CDR3 is CASSLYTGSYEQYF. The CDR3, as DNA: TGCGCCAGCAGCTTGTATACGGGCTCCTACGAGCAGTACTTC.

This chain uses TRBV9 with TRBJ2-1, with 7 bases aligning to TRBD2. The CDR3 contains 17 residues. From germline, CDR1 is SGDLS and CDR2 YYNGEE. With 3 bases clipped from V and 3 bases from J, the junction kept 12 bases outside the gene matches. The CDR3 protein is CASSAGVGGSGYNEQFF. DNA for the CDR3: TGTGCCAGCAGCGCCGGGGTGGGCGGGAGTGGCTACAATGAGCAGTTCTTC.

The V and J genes are TRBV5-4 and TRBJ2-1, with 8 bases fitting TRBD2. CDR1 and CDR2 (germline): SGHNT, YYREEE (reference sequence). There are 12 residues in the CDR3. With 4 bases clipped from V and 14 bases from J, the junction kept 8 bases outside the gene matches. CDR3 bases: TGTGCCAGCAGCCCGGGACTAGGTGTAAAGTTCTTC. Its translation is CASSPGLGVKFF.

The chain links TRBV5-4 to TRBJ1-4; 7 bases fit TRBD1. J gave up 8 bases and V 4 bases, and 5 bases lay outside the gene matches. This CDR3 region has 13 residues. Germline V gives CDR1 SGHNT, CDR2 YYREEE (reference sequence). CDR3 amino acids: CASSGTAVEKLFF. The CDR3 DNA is TGTGCCAGCAGCGGGACAGCTGTGGAAAAACTGTTTTTT.

The CDR3 sequence is CASSTPGASTGELFF. The CDR3 DNA sequence: TGTGCCAGCAGTACACCCGGGGCCTCCACCGGGGAGCTGTTTTTT. The chain links TRBV2 to TRBJ2-2; either TRBD1 or TRBD2 may supply D (5 bases each). Trimming removed 5 bases at V and 4 bases at J, with 14 bases between. Per germline, CDR1 SNHLY and CDR2 FYNNEI. This CDR3 has 15 residues.

Here the CDR3 DNA reads TGTGCCCCCTGCCTGAGCGGGAGCGTATCCTACGAGCAGTACTTC. Protein sequence: CAPCLSGSVSYEQYF. The gene calls are TRBV19 and TRBJ2-7; 8 positions match TRBD2. The germline CDR1 and CDR2 sequences are LNHDA and SQIVND (reference sequence). The CDR3 covers 15 residues. Losses at the gene ends were 11 bases for V and 1 base for J; bases not matched to a gene: 13.

V usage is TRBV7-9 and J usage is TRBJ2-5, with D perhaps TRBD2 (5 bases). Per germline, CDR1 SEHNR and CDR2 FQNEAQ (reference sequence). The CDR3 sequence is 17 residues long. V lost 3 bases to trimming and J lost 2 bases, with 19 bases between them. The CDR3, as DNA: TGTGCCAGCAGCTTCCCGCTAAAGGCCCGGGAACAAGAGACCCAGTACTTC. It encodes CASSFPLKAREQETQYF.